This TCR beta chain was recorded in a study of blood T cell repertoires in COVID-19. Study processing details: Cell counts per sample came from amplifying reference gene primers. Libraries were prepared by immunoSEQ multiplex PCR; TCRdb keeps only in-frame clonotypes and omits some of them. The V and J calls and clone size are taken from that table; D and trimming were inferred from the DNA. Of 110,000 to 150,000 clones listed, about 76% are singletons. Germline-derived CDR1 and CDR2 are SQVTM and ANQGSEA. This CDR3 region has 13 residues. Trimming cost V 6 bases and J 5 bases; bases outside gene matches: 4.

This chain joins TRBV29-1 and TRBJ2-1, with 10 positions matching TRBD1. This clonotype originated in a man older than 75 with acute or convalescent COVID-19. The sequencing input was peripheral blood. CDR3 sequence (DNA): TGCAGCGTCGGGACAGGGGCCGACAATGAGCAGTTCTTC. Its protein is CSVGTGADNEQFF.